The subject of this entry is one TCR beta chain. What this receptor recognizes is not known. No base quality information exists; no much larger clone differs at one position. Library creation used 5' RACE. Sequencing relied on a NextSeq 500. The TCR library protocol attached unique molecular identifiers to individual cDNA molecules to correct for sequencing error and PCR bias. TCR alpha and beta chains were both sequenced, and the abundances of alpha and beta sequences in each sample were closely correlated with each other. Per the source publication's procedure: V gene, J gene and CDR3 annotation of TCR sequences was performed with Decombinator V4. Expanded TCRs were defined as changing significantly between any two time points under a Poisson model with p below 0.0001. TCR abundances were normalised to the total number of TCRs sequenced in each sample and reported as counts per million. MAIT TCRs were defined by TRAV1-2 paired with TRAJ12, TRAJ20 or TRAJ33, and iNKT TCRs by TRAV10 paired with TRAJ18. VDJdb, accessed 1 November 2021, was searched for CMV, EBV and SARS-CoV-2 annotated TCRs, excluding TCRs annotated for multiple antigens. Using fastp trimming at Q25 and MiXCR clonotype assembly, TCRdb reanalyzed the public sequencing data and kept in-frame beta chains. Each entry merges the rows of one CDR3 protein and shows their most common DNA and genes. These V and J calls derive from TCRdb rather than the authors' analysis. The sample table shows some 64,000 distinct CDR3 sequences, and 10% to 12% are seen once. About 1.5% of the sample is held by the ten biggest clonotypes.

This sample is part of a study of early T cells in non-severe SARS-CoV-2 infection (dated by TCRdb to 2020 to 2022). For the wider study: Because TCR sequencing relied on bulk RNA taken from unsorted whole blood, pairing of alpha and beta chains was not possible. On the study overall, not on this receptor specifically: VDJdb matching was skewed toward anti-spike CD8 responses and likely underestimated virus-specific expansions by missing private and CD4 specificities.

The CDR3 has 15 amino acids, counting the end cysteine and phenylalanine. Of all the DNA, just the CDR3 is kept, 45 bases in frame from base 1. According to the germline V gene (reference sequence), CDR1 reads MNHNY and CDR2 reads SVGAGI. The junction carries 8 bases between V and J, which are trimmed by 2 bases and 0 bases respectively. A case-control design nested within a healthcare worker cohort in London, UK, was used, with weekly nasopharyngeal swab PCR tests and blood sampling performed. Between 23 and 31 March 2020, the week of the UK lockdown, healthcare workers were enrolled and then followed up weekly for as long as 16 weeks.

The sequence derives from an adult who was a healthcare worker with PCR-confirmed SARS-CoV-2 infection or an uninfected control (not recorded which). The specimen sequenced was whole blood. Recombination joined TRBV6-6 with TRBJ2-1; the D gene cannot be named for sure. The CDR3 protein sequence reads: CASSYTGDSYNEQFF. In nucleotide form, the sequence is TGTGCCAGCAGTTACACGGGTGACTCCTACAATGAGCAGTTCTTC.